The T cell receptor (beta chain) under discussion was sequenced for a study of blood T cells in healthy people across ages. The CDR3 runs to 12 residues. Germline V gene data show CDR1 as SGHRS and CDR2 as YFSETQ. The V and J ends lost 4 bases and 4 bases respectively, with 8 bases between them. The second PCR ran about 6 to 11 cycles with a sample-barcoded 5' primer and J-beta primers. TCRdb called the 5' RACE reads again in MiXCR, with one record for every CDR3 protein. The sample gives about 900,000 distinct CDR3 sequences, around 49% of which show up once; roughly 12% is in the top ten. Many counts were recorded for this clonotype.

This chain joins TRBV5-1 and TRBJ1-2, with D hard to call. Sequencing was done on a sample of blood. The TCR originated in a young man in good health. CDR3 sequence reads: CASSPDIYGYTF. The CDR3 DNA is TGCGCCAGCAGCCCTGACATCTATGGCTACACCTTC. Variable domain in full (rest from reference TRBV5-1 and TRBJ1-2): KAGVTQTPRYLIKTRGQQVTLSCSPISGHRSVSWYQQTPGQGLQFLFEYFSETQRNKGNFPGRFSGRQFSNSRSEMNVSTLELGDSALYLCASSPDIYGYTFGSGTRLTVV.